This T cell receptor (beta chain) originates from a study of OX40 agonist ivuxolimab in advanced cancers. For the wider study: Ivuxolimab was a fully human IgG2 agonistic monoclonal antibody targeting the costimulatory receptor OX40 (CD134). Among the roughly 54 dose-escalation patients, some 20 had hepatocellular carcinoma, 15 melanoma, 9 renal cell carcinoma and 9 head and neck cancer. The paper reports the monotherapy dose-escalation portion (N = 52 patients) of the phase I ivuxolimab trial. Intravenous ivuxolimab was administered to patients every 2 weeks at six dose levels: 0.01, 0.1, 0.3, 1.5, 3 and 10 mg/kg. The purpose of peripheral TCRbeta sequencing was to test whether ivuxolimab changed TCR sequence diversity and led to clonal T-cell expansion. Patients were allowed to have had prior anti-PD-1, anti-PD-L1 or anti-CTLA-4 therapy, and approximately 40% of the dose-escalation patients had been treated with checkpoint inhibitors. Partial responses occurred in three dose-escalation patients, of whom one had hepatocellular carcinoma and two had cutaneous melanoma. A male proportion of around 80% and a mean age of 60 years, ranging from roughly 23 to 80, were recorded for the dose-escalation cohort.

Genomic DNA was isolated from the sorted cells so that the TCRbeta CDR3 region could be sequenced. The immunoSEQ Assay was used to sequence the TCRbeta CDR3 regions. Entries here come from immuneACCESS through TCRdb and include only in-frame sequences with V and J called. Some clones fail to appear in such tables; in the studies checked, an unresolved V gene covers under half of the shortfall, and the cause of the remainder is unknown. For this sample the table gives some 43,000 clones, of which 86% were detected only once. The top ten clones comprise about 15% of the sample. Inclusive of the bounding cysteine and phenylalanine, the CDR3 is 16 residues long. CDR3 DNA is the only sequence kept; it has 48 bases, read in frame from the first base. V lost 5 bases and J lost 7 bases, and the count of bases not matched to a germline gene is 13. Via the germline V gene, CDR1 is LGHNA and CDR2 YNFKEQ. Patients with autoimmune disease history or receiving systemic immunosuppression were excluded from the trial. Peripheral blood for TCR sequencing was drawn from every dose cohort at baseline, at cycle 4 day 1 and at cycle 7 day 1. The samples were drawn from a first-in-human, open-label, multicenter phase I dose-escalation trial of ivuxolimab. Adults with locally advanced or metastatic melanoma, renal cell carcinoma, hepatocellular carcinoma or head and neck squamous cell carcinoma were enrolled in the trial. CD4+ and CD8+ T cells were sorted separately from peripheral blood before TCR sequencing.

In regard to this clone: It lacks a known antigen. No much larger clone is present one base from it, and per-base qualities are unavailable.

General conclusions and limits of the study: At doses of 0.1 to 3.0 mg/kg, clonal expansion of both CD4+ and CD8+ T cells in blood was seen between baseline and week 6. Low levels of normalized T-cell clonal expansion were also seen in some patients who did not respond. Which antigens the clonally expanded peripheral T cells were specific for was not determined. In the 0.1-3.0 mg/kg groups, partial responders were among the patients with the lowest normalized peripheral clonal expansion, particularly in CD8+ T cells. After ivuxolimab, CD8+ T cells had more expanded clones than CD4+ T cells on average.

This specimen was CD4+ or CD8+ T cells sorted from blood, taken in a trial of the OX40 agonist ivuxolimab. The chain is made from TRBV4-2 and TRBJ2-2; 7 of the junction bases match TRBD1. This clonotype was obtained from an adult with an advanced solid tumor such as melanoma, head and neck, liver or kidney cancer. DNA sequence: TGTGCCAGCAGCTTTAGGGGGCAGGGAATGGACGGGGAGCTGTTTTTT. Its protein product is CASSFRGQGMDGELFF.